This is a list of T cell receptor beta chains from one sample in a study of post-analysis software for immune sequencing data. TCRdb re-analysed the PCR reads in MiXCR, keeping a single row per CDR3 protein. The table includes some 690,000 distinct CDR3 sequences, 59% detected once. Sequenced: blood. Receptor source: a girl under 10 years old with multiple sclerosis. Both conserved end residues are part of each CDR3. Each record gives: J gene, D gene, V gene, clone size, CDR3 DNA, CDR3 protein. D genes are given only for firm matches. Expanded clones are given a class, and other clones once, few, many or no size at all.

TRBJ2-1	TRBD1	TRBV5-1	NA	TGCGCCAGCAGCAGTTTCGTGACAGGGGGATCCTACAATGAGCAGTTCTTC	CASSSFVTGGSYNEQFF
TRBJ2-1	NA	TRBV11-2	NA	TGTGCCAGCAGCTCGCAACTAGCCAACAATGAGCAGTTCTTC	CASSSQLANNEQFF
TRBJ1-2	TRBD1	TRBV29-1	NA	TGCAGCGTTGAAGGAGGGGGACAGGTTGGCTATGGCTACACCTTC	CSVEGGGQVGYGYTF
TRBJ2-1	NA	TRBV30	NA	TGTGCCTGGAGTGGTGGAGGGAGTCAAAATGAGCAGTTCTTC	CAWSGGGSQNEQFF
TRBJ2-2	NA	TRBV27	NA	TGTGCCAGTAAGGACTCTGGGTATACGGACACCGGGGAGCTGTTTTTT	CASKDSGYTDTGELFF
TRBJ1-5	NA	TRBV10-3	NA	TGTGCCATCAGTGAGTCGACTCCTGTTAGTGGCAATCAGCCCCAGCATTTT	CAISESTPVSGNQPQHF
TRBJ2-3	TRBD2	TRBV7-2	NA	TGTGCCAGCAGCTCTTATTTAGCGGGGAGTAGCACAGATACGCAGTATTTT	CASSSYLAGSSTDTQYF
TRBJ2-3	TRBD2	TRBV7-9	NA	TGTGCCAGCAGCTCCCGGACTAGCGGGAGGTCAGATACGCAGTATTTT	CASSSRTSGRSDTQYF
TRBJ2-3	TRBD1	TRBV4-1	NA	TGCGCCAGCAGCCAACCGGACAGGGGCACAGATACGCAGTATTTT	CASSQPDRGTDTQYF
TRBJ2-5	NA	TRBV21-1	once	TGTGCCAGCATCCCTCCCCGGGGGAGACTCCAAGAGACCCAGTACTTC	CASIPPRGRLQETQYF
TRBJ1-1	NA	TRBV7-3	few	TGTGCCAGCAGCTTAACGCGGGGGAACACTGAAGCTTTCTTT	CASSLTRGNTEAFF
TRBJ2-1	TRBD2	TRBV29-1	few	TGCAGCGTTCTAGCGGGGGGAAATGAGCAGTTCTTC	CSVLAGGNEQFF
TRBJ2-1	NA	TRBV7-9	NA	TGTGCCAGCAGCTTATGGGGGCGGGGCATATCCTACAATGAGCAGTTCTTC	CASSLWGRGISYNEQFF
TRBJ2-5	TRBD2	TRBV20-1	few	TGCAGTGCTAGTGGACTCCCCGGACTAGCGGGAGGGAAAGAGACCCAGTACTTC	CSASGLPGLAGGKETQYF
TRBJ1-2	NA	TRBV29-1	NA	TGCAGCGTTGAGGACCCCGTGGCGGGCCACACCTTC	CSVEDPVAGHTF
TRBJ2-1	TRBD1	TRBV5-1	NA	TGCGCCAGCAGCTATCAACCGGGACAGGGGTACAATGAGCAGTTCTTC	CASSYQPGQGYNEQFF
TRBJ2-5	TRBD2	TRBV20-1	NA	TGCAGTGCTAGTCCCGCCGGGAGGTTTGAAGAGACCCAGTACTTC	CSASPAGRFEETQYF
TRBJ2-1	NA	TRBV11-2	NA	TGTGCCAGCAGCTTAGAGGGGATGGGGGCGCAGTTCTTC	CASSLEGMGAQFF
TRBJ2-1	NA	TRBV11-2	NA	TGTGCCAGCAGCTTAGGGCCTTCCAATGAGCAGTTCTTC	CASSLGPSNEQFF
TRBJ2-1	TRBD2	TRBV7-9	NA	TGTGCCAGCAGCTTAGGATTCGGAGCGGGACCCCGTGAGCAGTTCTTC	CASSLGFGAGPREQFF
TRBJ1-5	NA	TRBV29-1	few	TGCAGCGTTGGGACGGATAGCAATCAGCCCCAGCATTTT	CSVGTDSNQPQHF
TRBJ2-1	TRBD2	TRBV7-2	NA	TGTGCCAGCAGCTTAGTTAGCGGGGGGTTATACAATGAGCAGTTCTTC	CASSLVSGGLYNEQFF
TRBJ2-2	NA	TRBV5-1	once	TGCGCCAGCAGCTTTCGGACCCAGAACACCGGGGAGCTGTTTTTT	CASSFRTQNTGELFF
TRBJ1-2	TRBD1	TRBV5-1	NA	TGCGCCAGCAGCACAGGGGGCGTTACATATGGCTACACCTTC	CASSTGGVTYGYTF
TRBJ2-1	TRBD1	TRBV24-1	NA	TGTGCCACCAGTGACGCCCAGGGGGTGTTAAATGAGCAGTTCTTC	CATSDAQGVLNEQFF
TRBJ1-2	NA	TRBV6-5	NA	TGTGCCAGCCTCAACCGGGTTTCCTATGGCTACACCTTC	CASLNRVSYGYTF